A single sample gave rise to the 8 T cell receptor beta chains below, sequenced in a study of OX40 agonist ivuxolimab in advanced cancers. The method was immunoSEQ multiplex PCR; TCRdb's version includes in-frame clones alone and lacks a portion of them. The table has 96,000 or so clones, about 90% seen once. This specimen was CD4+ or CD8+ T cells sorted from blood, taken in a trial of the OX40 agonist ivuxolimab. The receptors come from an adult with an advanced solid tumor such as melanoma, head and neck, liver or kidney cancer.

This chain uses TRBV5-1 with TRBJ1-3; D call uncertain. V lost 2 bases, J lost 6 bases, and 12 bases lay in between. This CDR3 spans 14 amino acids. Germline V CDR1 and CDR2: SGHRS, YFSETQ. CDR3: CASSFSGVANTIYF. The DNA for the CDR3 is TGCGCCAGCAGCTTCTCTGGTGTTGCAAACACCATATATTTT. Supplemented by reference TRBV5-1 and TRBJ1-3, the full variable domain reads KAGVTQTPRYLIKTRGQQVTLSCSPISGHRSVSWYQQTPGQGLQFLFEYFSETQRNKGNFPGRFSGRQFSNSRSEMNVSTLELGDSALYLCASSFSGVANTIYFGEGSWLTVV.

The gene calls are TRBV9 and TRBJ1-3, with D unclear. The CDR3 is 14 amino acids. Deletions cut 0 bases from V and 7 bases from J, with 11 bases between. CDR1 and CDR2 (germline): SGDLS, YYNGEE. CDR3 amino acids: CASSVGQDRNTIYF. As DNA, the CDR3 is TGTGCCAGCAGCGTAGGCCAGGACCGCAACACCATATATTTT.

CDR3 sequence reads: CASSDFLKSSGNTIYF. In nucleotides, the CDR3 is TGTGCCAGCAGCGATTTCCTAAAGAGCTCTGGAAACACCATATATTTT. The J gene is TRBJ1-3, the V gene TRBV13, with no clear D. CDR3 length equals 16 residues. Trimming took 5 bases from V and 0 from J, leaving 14 bases between them. CDR1 PRHDT and CDR2 FYEKMQ come from the germline V gene (reference sequence).

This chain uses TRBV12-5 with TRBJ1-5; D unresolved. The CDR3 sequence is 14 residues long. V lost 1 base to trimming and J lost 1 base, with 5 bases between them. Germline CDR1 LGHNT, CDR2 FRNRAP. In DNA, the CDR3 is TGTGCTAGTGGTTTGGGCCAGAGCAATCAGCCCCAGCATTTT. Translation gives CASGLGQSNQPQHF. Supplemented by reference TRBV12-5 and TRBJ1-5, the full variable domain reads DARVTQTPRHKVTEMGQEVTMRCQPILGHNTVFWYRQTMMQGLELLAYFRNRAPLDDSGMPKDRFSAEMPDATLATLKIQPSEPRDSAVYFCASGLGQSNQPQHFGDGTRLSIL.

This chain's CDR3 is CASSRRPGQGTEAFF. CDR3 coding DNA: TGTGCCAGCAGCCGCCGACCGGGACAGGGAACTGAAGCTTTCTTT. The V gene is TRBV11-3, the J gene TRBJ1-1, with 9 bases that match TRBD1. Germline-derived CDR1 and CDR2 are SGHNT and YENEEA. This CDR3 is built from 15 residues. Germline trimming cut 5 bases from V and 5 bases from J; bases unmatched to any gene: 9. Based on the CDR3 plus reference TRBV11-3 and TRBJ1-1, the full variable domain is EAGVVQSPRYKIIEKKQPVAFWCNPISGHNTLYWYLQNLGQGPELLIRYENEEAVDDSQLPKDRFSAERLKGVDSTLKIQPAELGDSAVYLCASSRRPGQGTEAFFGQGTRLTVV.

The V gene is TRBV7-2, the J gene TRBJ1-1; 8 bases are shared with TRBD1. The germline gives CDR1 SGHTA, CDR2 FQGNSA. V lost 5 bases and J lost 6; bases outside the gene matches: 8. The CDR3 spans 14 residues. The DNA for the CDR3 is TGTGCCAGCAGCCCGATGACAGGGGTGGCTGAAGCTTTCTTT. Residues: CASSPMTGVAEAFF.

The J gene is TRBJ1-1, the V gene TRBV11-3, with D perhaps TRBD1 (5 bases). Deletions cut 5 bases from V and 6 bases from J, with 7 bases between. There are 11 residues in the CDR3. Germline CDR1 reads SGHNT; CDR2 reads YENEEA. The DNA for the CDR3 is TGTGCCAGCAGCCGACAGTCTGAAGCTTTCTTT. Translation: CASSRQSEAFF.

This clone showed up just once. The CDR3 region has the DNA TGTGCCAGCAGCCAATCCCGGGGAGGGAACACCGGGGAGCTGTTTTTT. It specifies CASSQSRGGNTGELFF. This chain connects TRBV7-9 to TRBJ2-2, with D possibly TRBD2 on 6 matching bases. CDR3 length: 16 residues. CDR1 is SEHNR and CDR2 is FQNEAQ in the germline V gene (reference sequence). V dropped 5 bases and J dropped 1 base, with 14 bases sitting between them.